The clone carrying this T cell receptor (beta chain) showed up just once. The data originate from a study of blood T cell repertoires in COVID-19. Study details: Sites across the United States, Italy and Spain contributed samples from acute and convalescent COVID-19. PBMCs, B-cell-depleted T cells, or T cells provided the cDNA or gDNA that made up the material.

Germline CDR1 is SGHTA and CDR2 is FQGNSA. V shed 5 bases and J shed 4 bases, with 11 bases lying between them. This CDR3 comprises 13 residues. Authors' methods: Estimation of nucleated cell counts relied on the amplification of reference gene primers. Sequenced by immunoSEQ multiplex PCR; TCRdb stores in-frame clones only, minus some. V, J and clone size are those of that table, while D and trimming were read from the DNA. The sample lists 160,000 or so clones, roughly 74% occurring once. V is TRBV7-2 and J is TRBJ1-2; D is uncertain. The sequence came from a woman of 80 years or more with acute or convalescent COVID-19. The sample taken for sequencing was peripheral blood. The CDR3 nucleotides are TGTGCCAGCAGCCCGGCAGGCCCCTATGGCTACACCTTC. Encoded protein: CASSPAGPYGYTF.